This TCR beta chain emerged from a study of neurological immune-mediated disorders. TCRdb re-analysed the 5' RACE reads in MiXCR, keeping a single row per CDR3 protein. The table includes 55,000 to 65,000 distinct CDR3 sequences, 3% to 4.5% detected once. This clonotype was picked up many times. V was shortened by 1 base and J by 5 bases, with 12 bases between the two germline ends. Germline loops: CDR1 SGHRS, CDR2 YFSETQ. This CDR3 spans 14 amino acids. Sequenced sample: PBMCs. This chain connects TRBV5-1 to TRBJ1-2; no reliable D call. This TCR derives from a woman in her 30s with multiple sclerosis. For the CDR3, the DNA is TGCGCCAGCAGCTTGCCCGGTGTAGGGTATGGCTACACCTTC. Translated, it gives CASSLPGVGYGYTF.